The rows below give T cell receptor beta chains drawn from one sample of a study of blood T cell repertoires in COVID-19. Only in-frame clones appear in the TCRdb table, and some are missing; sequencing was by immunoSEQ multiplex PCR. The sample consists of about 420,000 clones, about 90% of them appearing once. The sample consisted of peripheral blood. The receptor set was obtained from a man younger than 35 with COVID-19, enrolled during active disease. CDR3s include the opening cysteine and the closing phenylalanine or tryptophan. The order of the fields is V gene, D gene, CDR3 protein. D genes are given only for firm matches.

v_call: TRBV11-2; d_call: TRBD2; cdr3_aa: CASSTTSGSYEQYF
v_call: TRBV6-5; d_call: .; cdr3_aa: CASHSNRLNQPQHF
v_call: TRBV3-1/TRBV3-2; d_call: TRBD1; cdr3_aa: CASSQGFRGYSNQPQHF
v_call: TRBV6-5; d_call: .; cdr3_aa: CASRKQQEYF
v_call: TRBV5-5; d_call: .; cdr3_aa: CASSLASSYEQYF
v_call: TRBV13; d_call: TRBD2; cdr3_aa: CASSLMGTSENEQFF
v_call: TRBV24-1; d_call: .; cdr3_aa: CATRSRGWYEQYF
v_call: TRBV7-9; d_call: .; cdr3_aa: CASSLVLRAEAFF
v_call: TRBV11-3; d_call: .; cdr3_aa: CASSAGLNEQYF
v_call: TRBV4-1; d_call: TRBD1; cdr3_aa: CASSWTGQETQYF
v_call: TRBV7-2; d_call: TRBD1; cdr3_aa: CASRTGQGLWNTEAFF
v_call: TRBV24-1; d_call: .; cdr3_aa: CATSDPGAYNEQFF
v_call: TRBV28; d_call: .; cdr3_aa: CASSEGGEGANVLTF
v_call: TRBV12-3/TRBV12-4; d_call: TRBD2; cdr3_aa: CASSRGVHEQYF
v_call: TRBV29-1; d_call: TRBD1; cdr3_aa: CSVGSRQGGNYGYTF
v_call: TRBV2; d_call: .; cdr3_aa: CASNQDGDNEQFF
v_call: TRBV15; d_call: .; cdr3_aa: CATSVRDSSYNEQFF
v_call: TRBV5-4; d_call: TRBD1; cdr3_aa: CASSPLGQATYEQYF
v_call: TRBV19; d_call: TRBD1; cdr3_aa: CASSIGQGRREQYF
v_call: TRBV10-2; d_call: TRBD2; cdr3_aa: CASRQTSGGSVETQYF
v_call: TRBV11-3; d_call: TRBD2; cdr3_aa: CASSLGVAGATGELFF
v_call: TRBV10-2; d_call: TRBD1; cdr3_aa: CASRGQTGSPLHF
v_call: TRBV11-3; d_call: .; cdr3_aa: CASSLSNTGELFF
v_call: TRBV4-1; d_call: .; cdr3_aa: CASSQDIGVTSTDTQYF
v_call: TRBV6-4; d_call: TRBD2; cdr3_aa: CASSAGTSGTDTQYF
v_call: TRBV5-6; d_call: .; cdr3_aa: CASSLDTTYEQYF
v_call: TRBV7-9; d_call: .; cdr3_aa: CASRAGSSSYNEQFF
v_call: TRBV29-1; d_call: TRBD2; cdr3_aa: CSALAGSIREQFF
v_call: TRBV7-9; d_call: TRBD1; cdr3_aa: CASSSTGTGYGTEAFF
v_call: TRBV5-4; d_call: .; cdr3_aa: CASSFRDIMNTEAFF